The 19 T cell receptor beta chains below come from one sample, sequenced in a study of T cell responses to AZD1222 COVID-19 vaccine. Generated by immunoSEQ multiplex PCR, the TCRdb table keeps only in-frame clones and is missing some. Of around 160,000 clones listed, around 94% are singletons. This sample comprised peripheral blood, obtained on day 0 of AZD1222 vaccination. All receptors come from an adult in good health.

The V and J genes are TRBV2 and TRBJ1-5; possible D gene TRBD1, 6 bases. The V gene's germline CDR1 is SNHLY and CDR2 FYNNEI. With 6 bases removed from V and 6 bases from J, the gap between germline ends came to 15 bases. This CDR3 has 14 residues. The CDR3 coding sequence is TGTGCCAGCAGGGCCACAGGGAGTAGTCAGCCCCAGCATTTT. Encoded protein: CASRATGSSQPQHF.

This chain joins TRBV5-5 and TRBJ1-5, with a weak D call TRBD1 (6 bases). The CDR3 has 14 residues. Germline assignment: CDR1 SGHKS and CDR2 YYEKEE (reference sequence). The ends were cut back, 1 base at V and 5 bases at J, with 10 bases in the middle. For the CDR3, the DNA is TGTGCCAGCAGCTTGTTGGAGGGGGATCAGCCCCAGCATTTT. Amino acid sequence: CASSLLEGDQPQHF.

The gene calls are TRBV28 and TRBJ2-7; TRBD2 matches 7 bases. V shed 6 bases and J 3 bases; nucleotides not matched to a gene: 8. This CDR3 is built from 14 residues. CDR1 is MDHEN, CDR2 SYDVKM, per germline. CDR3 in amino acids: CASSNKLADYEQYF. Here the CDR3 DNA reads TGTGCCAGCAGCAATAAGCTAGCGGACTACGAGCAGTACTTC.

The rearrangement uses TRBV11-2 and TRBJ2-3; tentative D call: TRBD2 (5 bases). CDR1 and CDR2 (germline): SGHAT, FQNNGV. This CDR3 has 13 residues. Deletions cut 5 bases from V and 3 bases from J, with 9 bases between. DNA for the CDR3: TGTGCCAGCAGCACATGGACTACAGATACGCAGTATTTT. This gives the protein CASSTWTTDTQYF.

The chain combines TRBV6-5 with TRBJ2-1, with 8 positions matching TRBD2. V was clipped by 8 bases and J by 6 bases; unmatched bases: 12. The germline CDR1 and CDR2 sequences are MNHEY and SVGAGI. The CDR3 is made up of 15 amino acids. CDR3 in DNA: TGTGCCAGCGGTCTTGGACTAGCAAGGGGCAATGAGCAGTTCTTC. This translates into CASGLGLARGNEQFF.

The J gene is TRBJ2-7, the V gene TRBV5-4; the D gene is possibly TRBD2 (6 bases). The length of the CDR3 is 14 residues. CDR1 is SGHNT, CDR2 YYREEE, per germline (reference sequence). Trimming took 4 bases from V and 1 from J, leaving 12 bases between them. CDR3: CASSPGLSSYEQYF. CDR3 bases: TGTGCCAGCAGCCCGGGACTTTCATCCTACGAGCAGTACTTC.

The V gene is TRBV10-1, the J gene TRBJ2-2, with a weak D call TRBD2 (6 bases). The CDR3 has 12 amino acids. Germline V gives CDR1 WNHNN, CDR2 SYGVQD (reference sequence). The V end lost 6 bases, the J end lost 4 bases, and 6 bases lay between the germline ends. This CDR3 reads CASSGSTGELFF. The CDR3 DNA reads as TGCGCCAGCAGCGGGAGCACCGGGGAGCTGTTTTTT.

V is TRBV5-6 and J is TRBJ1-5; D is unresolved. Germline CDR1 reads SGHDT; CDR2 reads YYEEEE. This CDR3 spans 13 amino acids. V dropped 0 bases and J dropped 2 bases, with 3 bases sitting between them. The CDR3 here is CASSLAGNQPQHF. The DNA of the CDR3 is TGTGCCAGCAGCTTGGCCGGCAATCAGCCCCAGCATTTT.

The chain has TRBV2 and TRBJ1-1; TRBD1 might be the D (6 bases). Germline CDR1 and CDR2: SNHLY and FYNNEI. The CDR3 loop spans 15 amino acids. V shed 7 bases and J shed 1 base, with 16 bases lying between them. CDR3 in DNA: TGTGCCAGCATTTCGAGCCGGGACAAGAACACTGAAGCTTTCTTT. Protein sequence: CASISSRDKNTEAFF.

This clone has only a few counts. The J gene is TRBJ2-1, the V gene TRBV15; 8 positions agree with TRBD2. The ends lost 0 bases at V and 6 bases at J; junction bases unmatched: 10. This CDR3 is built from 17 residues. CDR1 and CDR2 (germline): LNHNV, YYDKDF (reference sequence). CDR3 coding DNA: TGTGCCACCAGCAGAGACCTACGGACTAGCATATCCAATGAGCAGTTCTTC. Encoded protein: CATSRDLRTSISNEQFF.

J is TRBJ2-6 and V is TRBV2; the D is unclear. The CDR3 covers 15 residues. Between the trimmed V and J ends, which lost 7 bases and 1 base, there was a span of 11 bases. CDR1 and CDR2 from the germline V gene are SNHLY and FYNNEI. The CDR3 loop reads CASTSVGSGANVLTF. As DNA, the CDR3 is TGTGCCAGCACCTCGGTGGGATCTGGGGCCAACGTCCTGACTTTC.

The genes are TRBV6-6 and TRBJ1-1; 7 nucleotides match TRBD1. Germline V gene sequence: CDR1 MNHNY, CDR2 SVGAGI (reference sequence). This CDR3 has 15 residues. Trimming removed 6 bases from V and 4 bases from J; junction bases left unmatched: 11. This CDR3 is CASSRTGSGGTEAFF. CDR3 DNA: TGTGCCAGCAGCCGGACAGGAAGTGGGGGCACTGAAGCTTTCTTT.

The chain joins TRBV2 to TRBJ1-1; 7 bases are a match to TRBD1. The CDR3 consists of 15 residues. J lost 2 bases, V lost 5 bases, and 8 bases had no gene match. CDR1 is SNHLY and CDR2 is FYNNEI in the germline V gene. DNA for the CDR3: TGTGCCAGCAGTCTTACCGGGACAGCAAACACTGAAGCTTTCTTT. This encodes CASSLTGTANTEAFF.

The chain uses TRBV27 and TRBJ1-2; D is perhaps TRBD1 (6 bases). Germline-derived CDR1 and CDR2 are MNHEY and SMNVEV (reference sequence). V gave up 6 bases and J gave up 4 bases, with 18 bases separating them. This CDR3 contains 15 residues. The CDR3 nucleotides are TGTGCCAGCAGCCTAAAGATACAGGGTGGCTATGGCTACACCTTC. Its protein is CASSLKIQGGYGYTF.

This clone was recorded only once. The J gene is TRBJ1-6, the V gene TRBV5-1, with 9 bases lining up with TRBD1. Germline V gives CDR1 SGHRS, CDR2 YFSETQ. The CDR3 contains 15 residues. Unmatched junction bases numbered 3, after V lost 4 bases and J lost 4 bases. CDR3 sequence: CASSEGQGYNSPLHF. The CDR3 DNA is TGCGCCAGCAGCGAGGGACAGGGTTATAATTCACCCCTCCACTTT.

The CDR3 DNA follows: TGTGCCAGCCGTTACCGACAGGGGCTCCAAGAGACCCAGTACTTC. Protein product: CASRYRQGLQETQYF. This chain connects TRBV19 to TRBJ2-5, with TRBD1 matching 8 bases. The V gene's germline CDR1 is LNHDA and CDR2 SQIVND (reference sequence). This CDR3 is built from 15 residues. V lost 9 bases, J lost 1 base, and 10 bases stayed unmatched.

This sequence joins TRBV9 and TRBJ1-1; TRBD1 matches 9 bases. Germline values: CDR1 SGDLS, CDR2 YYNGEE. The V segment lost 3 bases and the J segment 5 bases; nucleotides outside the gene matches: 8. The CDR3 is made up of 15 amino acids. The CDR3 bases are TGTGCCAGCAGCGATCTGACAGGGGGTATAACTGAAGCTTTCTTT. As protein: CASSDLTGGITEAFF.

Comments on this clone: Being one base from a much bigger clone, this may be a read error. The chain employs TRBV2 and TRBJ2-2; D is possibly TRBD1 (6 bases). This CDR3 has 13 amino acids. The ends were cut back, 5 bases at V and 4 bases at J, with 8 bases in the middle. CDR1 and CDR2 from the germline V gene are SNHLY and FYNNEI. The CDR3 here is CASSSRGTGELFF. The CDR3 region has the DNA TGTGCCAGCAGTTCCAGGGGCACCGGGGAGCTGTTTTTT.

This sequence joins TRBV27 and TRBJ2-6, with D possibly matching TRBD1 (5 bases). The V end was cut by 3 bases, the J end by 2 bases, with 14 bases between. The CDR3 loop spans 17 amino acids. The germline gives CDR1 MNHEY, CDR2 SMNVEV (reference sequence). The CDR3 sequence: CASSLGPLLTGANVLTF. CDR3 nucleotides: TGTGCCAGCAGTTTGGGGCCCCTTTTGACTGGGGCCAACGTCCTGACTTTC.